The next 10 T cell receptor beta chains were all read from a single sample in a study of T-cell reconstitution after alpha-beta-depleted transplantation in children. As it was prepared, the TCRbeta library received unique molecular identifiers. TCRdb redid the calling of the PCR reads with MiXCR, one entry per CDR3 protein. The table lists some 310,000 distinct CDR3 sequences, around 25% of them singletons. Here the sequenced sample was PBMCs, mostly from graft donor cells, taken 180 days after TCRalphabeta/CD19-depleted stem cell transplant. These receptors were taken from a male patient younger than 18 who had a stem cell transplant for acute lymphoblastic leukemia, so the T cells may come from the graft donor.

This clonotype was detected only a few times. The rearrangement uses TRBV5-4 and TRBJ2-5; tentatively, D is TRBD1 or TRBD2 (6 bases each). Germline V gives CDR1 SGHNT, CDR2 YYREEE (reference sequence). Trimming cost V 1 base and J 6 bases, with 13 bases left between them. The CDR3 covers 14 residues. The CDR3, as DNA: TGTGCCAGCAGCTTGAAGGGGGGTGGGCAGACCCAGTACTTC. This codes for CASSLKGGGQTQYF.

This clonotype was picked up a small number of times. The chain links TRBV29-1 to TRBJ1-2; no reliable D call. The CDR3 has 11 residues. V gave up 4 bases and J gave up 4 bases, with 7 bases separating them. The germline CDR1 and CDR2 sequences are SQVTM and ANQGSEA. The CDR3 DNA is TGCAGCGTTGGAGGACTCTATGGCTACACCTTC. Its translation: CSVGGLYGYTF.

This clonotype was counted only a few times. The rearrangement uses TRBV6-6 and TRBJ2-7; no clear D gene. The CDR3 totals 11 residues. Germline V gives CDR1 MNHNY, CDR2 SVGAGI (reference sequence). With 9 bases removed from V and 0 bases from J, the gap between germline ends came to 6 bases. The CDR3 region has the DNA TGTGCCAGGGAGTTCTCCTACGAGCAGTACTTC. Translated: CAREFSYEQYF.

The gene calls are TRBV5-1 and TRBJ1-1; D not certain. The CDR3 covers 14 residues. Germline lookup yields CDR1 SGHRS and CDR2 YFSETQ. Trimming stripped 1 base from V and 0 bases from J, with 7 bases between. The CDR3 coding sequence is TGCGCCAGCAGCTTGATGGGGATGAACACTGAAGCTTTCTTT. Translated, it gives CASSLMGMNTEAFF.

This clonotype was counted many times. The J gene is TRBJ2-5, the V gene TRBV10-3; 7 positions match TRBD2. Trimming at V came to 0 bases and at J to 5 bases, leaving 6 bases not matched to a gene. This CDR3 region has 15 residues. From germline, CDR1 is ENHRY and CDR2 SYGVKD. CDR3 in amino acids: CAISESRGTVETQYF. The CDR3, as DNA: TGTGCCATCAGTGAGTCGCGGGGGACTGTGGAGACCCAGTACTTC.

The chain has TRBV5-1 and TRBJ2-1; a weak D match, TRBD2 (6 bases). The CDR3 has 15 residues. Trimming removed 1 base at V and 5 bases at J, with 13 bases between. Germline V gives CDR1 SGHRS, CDR2 YFSETQ. CDR3 DNA: TGCGCCAGCAGCTTGTGGGGCGGGACCCACAATGAGCAGTTCTTC. Translated: CASSLWGGTHNEQFF.

The chain carries TRBV5-1 and TRBJ1-6, with 9 bases that match TRBD1. CDR3 size: 15 residues. Germline loops: CDR1 SGHRS, CDR2 YFSETQ. J gave up 7 bases and V 0 bases, and 2 bases lay outside the gene matches. CDR3 coding DNA: TGCGCCAGCAGCTTGGCCGACAGGGGGAATTCACCCCTCCACTTT. Its translation is CASSLADRGNSPLHF. Complete variable domain (other parts from reference TRBV5-1 and TRBJ1-6): KAGVTQTPRYLIKTRGQQVTLSCSPISGHRSVSWYQQTPGQGLQFLFEYFSETQRNKGNFPGRFSGRQFSNSRSEMNVSTLELGDSALYLCASSLADRGNSPLHFGNGTRLTVT.

The chain uses TRBV5-6 and TRBJ2-7; 9 bases match TRBD1. The germline gives CDR1 SGHDT, CDR2 YYEEEE. The trim removed 4 bases at V and 0 bases at J, leaving 5 bases unmatched. The CDR3 has 15 residues. The CDR3 DNA reads TGTGCCAGCAGCCGGGTGACAGGGGGCTCCTACGAGCAGTACTTC. Translation gives CASSRVTGGSYEQYF.

This clonotype was counted a few times. The chain uses TRBV20-1 and TRBJ1-2; D is unresolved. Germline assignment: CDR1 DFQATT and CDR2 SNEGSKA (reference sequence). The CDR3 has 13 amino acids. Between the trimmed V and J ends, which lost 5 bases and 3 bases, there was a span of 13 bases. The CDR3 DNA reads TGCAGTGCTGACCGGGAACCCGACTATGGCTACACCTTC. It translates to CSADREPDYGYTF.

The gene calls are TRBV10-1 and TRBJ2-7; 7 nucleotides align to TRBD1. Germline loops: CDR1 WNHNN, CDR2 SYGVQD (reference sequence). J lost 2 bases, V lost 5 bases, and 6 bases had no gene match. The CDR3 has 14 amino acids. The CDR3 spells CASSRDRTTYEQYF. The CDR3 region has the DNA TGCGCCAGCAGTCGGGACAGAACTACCTACGAGCAGTACTTC.